One sample yielded the 11 T cell receptor beta chains listed below, sequenced in a study of neurological immune-mediated disorders. The time point was: longitudinal time-point 1 (baseline). From the 5' RACE reads, TCRdb called clonotypes with MiXCR, one entry per CDR3 protein. Of around 60,000 distinct CDR3 sequences listed, about 10% are singletons. The specimen sequenced was PBMCs. Receptors were obtained from a male donor with HTLV-1-associated myelopathy (HAM/TSP).

In this sample, this clonotype turned up many times. The chain joins TRBV29-1 to TRBJ1-2; a possible D gene is TRBD1 (5 bases). This CDR3 comprises 12 residues. Looked up from germline, CDR1 is SQVTM and CDR2 is ANQGSEA. Trimming shortened V by 6 bases and J by 3 bases, and 11 bases separated the two germline ends. CDR3 in DNA: TGCAGCGTAGGGGAAACTGACTATGGCTACACCTTC. Residues: CSVGETDYGYTF. The complete variable domain, with remaining parts taken from reference TRBV29-1 and TRBJ1-2, reads SAVISQKPSRDICQRGTSLTIQCQVDSQVTMMFWYRQQPGQSLTLIATANQGSEATYESGFVIDKFPISRPNLTFSTLTVSNMSPEDSSIYLCSVGETDYGYTFGSGTRLTVV.

The table lists this clonotype with many counts. The genes are TRBV5-5 and TRBJ2-2; 8 nucleotides line up with TRBD2. Trimming cost V 6 bases and J 3 bases; bases outside gene matches: 19. CDR1 and CDR2 from the germline V gene are SGHKS and YYEKEE (reference sequence). The CDR3 runs 19 residues. CDR3 DNA: TGTGCCAGCAATCCTGGGGCAGTCGGACTAGCTTGGGACACCGGGGAGCTGTTTTTT. Residues: CASNPGAVGLAWDTGELFF.

Ten or more counts support this clonotype. The CDR3 is CSVGPGAYGYTF. In DNA form, the CDR3 reads TGCAGCGTTGGCCCGGGGGCCTATGGCTACACCTTC. The chain combines TRBV29-1 with TRBJ1-2, with D perhaps TRBD1 (6 bases). In germline, CDR1 is SQVTM, CDR2 ANQGSEA. The CDR3 has 12 residues. V was pared by 4 bases and J by 4 bases, with 10 bases between.

On this clonotype: A junction end diverges from the germline sequence, so it may reflect a read error. The V call is TRBV3-1, the J call TRBJ1-1, with D unresolved. Germline lookup yields CDR1 LGHDT and CDR2 YNNKEL (reference sequence). There are 13 residues in the CDR3. CDR3 in DNA: TGTGCCAACAGCCAACATTGTAACACTGAAGCTTTCTTT. Translation gives CANSQHCNTEAFF.

This clonotype was detected ten times or more. The chain carries TRBV28 and TRBJ2-1; D is perhaps TRBD1 (5 bases). Germline V gene data show CDR1 as MDHEN and CDR2 as SYDVKM. Trimming stripped 4 bases from V and 7 bases from J, with 20 bases between. The CDR3 covers 16 residues. The CDR3 DNA sequence: TGTGCCAGCAGTTCAGGGTTTGGGTGGGTGCAGAATGAGCAGTTCTTC. It codes for CASSSGFGWVQNEQFF.

The chain employs TRBV6-6 and TRBJ2-2; D call uncertain. V lost 6 bases to trimming and J lost 8 bases, with 16 bases between them. The CDR3 contains 14 residues. The V gene's germline CDR1 is MNHNY and CDR2 SVGAGI (reference sequence). The CDR3 coding sequence is TGTGCCAGCAGGAATGTAGGGAATAGAGGGGAGCTGTTTTTT. Translating gives CASRNVGNRGELFF.

The chain is built from TRBV6-5 and TRBJ1-2, with a tentative D call TRBD1 (5 bases). Trimming removed 6 bases from V and 2 bases from J, with 13 bases in between. The CDR3 extends over 14 amino acids. Germline lookup yields CDR1 MNHEY and CDR2 SVGAGI. The CDR3 sequence is CASRRGAGNYGYTF. The CDR3 nucleotides are TGTGCCAGCAGGAGGGGCGCAGGGAACTATGGCTACACCTTC.

This clonotype was picked up a small number of times. Since a much larger clone is just one base distant, this may be a read error. The V and J genes are TRBV28 and TRBJ1-2, with D possibly being TRBD1 (6 bases). Between the trimmed V and J ends, which lost 4 bases and 2 bases, there was a span of 14 bases. The germline V gene has CDR1 MDHEN and CDR2 SYDVKM. CDR3 size: 15 residues. The CDR3 coding sequence is TGTGCCAGCAGTTCACACGAGGGGGGCAACTATGGCTACACCTTC. This encodes CASSSHEGGNYGYTF.

This clonotype was seen ten or more times. The chain couples TRBV20-1 to TRBJ1-1; possibly TRBD1 for D (6 bases). This CDR3 has 14 amino acids. Trimming shortened V by 3 bases and J by 0 bases, and 11 bases separated the two germline ends. Germline V gives CDR1 DFQATT, CDR2 SNEGSKA (reference sequence). CDR3 nucleotide sequence: TGCAGTGCTAGTCGAGGGGGGTTGAACACTGAAGCTTTCTTT. This gives the protein CSASRGGLNTEAFF.

This clonotype was recorded many times. CDR3 DNA: TGTGCCATCAGGGTCGGGACTAGCACAGATACGCAGTATTTT. It is translated as CAIRVGTSTDTQYF. The chain recombines TRBV10-3 with TRBJ2-3, with D maybe TRBD2 (6 bases). The CDR3 totals 14 residues. The germline V and J ends were trimmed by 6 bases and 0 bases, with 10 bases remaining between them. Germline V CDR1 and CDR2: ENHRY, SYGVKD.

This clonotype has at least ten counts. V and J are TRBV7-2 and TRBJ2-2; D remains unclear. Germline V gives CDR1 SGHTA, CDR2 FQGNSA. This CDR3 is built from 13 residues. V was trimmed by 6 bases and J by 6 bases, leaving 11 bases between them. CDR3 bases: TGTGCCAGCAGGCGCCCGCCGGCCGGGGAGCTGTTTTTT. Protein sequence: CASRRPPAGELFF.